These T cell receptor beta chains were read from a single sample in a study of early T cells in non-severe SARS-CoV-2 infection. One entry per CDR3 protein results from TCRdb running MiXCR on the 5' RACE reads. The table lists tens of thousands of distinct CDR3 sequences, roughly 9.7% of them singletons. The sequenced material came from whole blood. Receptors originate from an adult who was a healthcare worker with PCR-confirmed SARS-CoV-2 infection or an uninfected control (not recorded which). The CDR3 runs from the conserved cysteine through the conserved F or W. The D gene is left open where the match is weak. A row's size may be missing; if present it is once, few, many or a size class.

v_gene,d_gene,abundance,j_gene,CDR3aa,CDR3nt
TRBV9,-,many,TRBJ2-1,CASSADDSSSYNEQFF,TGTGCCAGCAGCGCAGATGACAGCAGCTCCTACAATGAGCAGTTCTTC
TRBV10-3,-,many,TRBJ1-2,CAISAFGVGRGTGGYTF,TGTGCCATCAGTGCGTTTGGGGTAGGGCGTGGGACCGGCGGCTACACCTTC
TRBV19,-,many,TRBJ1-4,CASSTDSHNEKLFF,TGTGCCAGTAGTACCGACAGCCATAATGAAAAACTGTTTTTT
TRBV10-2,-,many,TRBJ1-1,CASRGMNTEAFF,TGCGCCAGCAGGGGAATGAACACTGAAGCTTTCTTT
TRBV7-2,-,many,TRBJ2-3,CASSVSWPDTQYF,TGTGCCAGCAGCGTTAGCTGGCCAGATACGCAGTATTTT
TRBV30,-,few,TRBJ1-3,CAWKSGPYGNTIYF,TGTGCCTGGAAATCCGGACCATATGGAAACACCATATATTTT
TRBV6-2/TRBV6-3,TRBD2,many,TRBJ2-4,CASSSSSGRAKNIQYF,TGTGCCAGCAGCTCCTCTAGCGGGAGGGCCAAAAACATTCAGTACTTC
TRBV2,TRBD2,-,TRBJ2-5,CASRFDRTSIETQYF,TGTGCCAGCAGATTCGACAGGACTAGCATAGAGACCCAGTACTTC
TRBV5-1,-,few,TRBJ1-4,CASSLGSGSQLEKLFF,TGCGCCAGCAGCTTGGGCTCAGGGAGTCAACTTGAAAAACTGTTTTTT
TRBV20-1,-,few,TRBJ2-5,CSGSSPGQETQYF,TGCAGTGGTAGCTCGCCAGGACAAGAGACCCAGTACTTC
TRBV29-1,-,-,TRBJ2-1,CSVSRGIDNEQFF,TGCAGCGTTTCGCGGGGCATCGACAATGAGCAGTTCTTC
TRBV2,-,few,TRBJ2-6,CASSEAGVGANVLTF,TGTGCCAGCAGTGAAGCAGGCGTCGGGGCCAACGTCCTGACTTTC
TRBV19,-,many,TRBJ2-7,CASSIDGGEQYF,TGTGCCAGTAGTATAGACGGGGGCGAGCAGTACTTC
TRBV19,-,many,TRBJ1-5,CASSSADGGRIYNQPQHF,TGTGCCAGTAGCTCCGCTGATGGAGGACGGATTTATAATCAGCCCCAGCATTTT
TRBV11-2,-,many,TRBJ2-2,CASSPRGANTGELFF,TGTGCCAGCAGCCCTAGGGGGGCTAACACCGGGGAGCTGTTTTTT
TRBV5-1,TRBD1,-,TRBJ1-3,CVSSVAQGSTGNTIYF,TGCGTCAGCAGCGTTGCACAGGGGAGCACTGGAAACACCATATATTTT
TRBV7-8,-,many,TRBJ2-7,CASSLAGGSPSEQYF,TGTGCCAGCAGCTTAGCTGGGGGTTCCCCCTCGGAGCAGTACTTC
TRBV11-2,-,-,TRBJ2-5,CASRTFQETQYF,TGTGCCAGCAGGACCTTTCAAGAGACCCAGTACTTC
TRBV29-1,-,many,TRBJ2-5,CSASSPRETQYF,TGCAGTGCCAGCTCCCCGAGGGAGACCCAGTACTTC
TRBV29-1,-,-,TRBJ1-1,CSVDRGGGRNTEAFF,TGCAGCGTTGACCGTGGAGGGGGACGGAACACTGAAGCTTTCTTT
TRBV4-3,-,many,TRBJ2-7,CASSHTVRERLRYF,TGCGCCAGCAGCCATACTGTTCGGGAGCGCCTAAGGTACTTC
TRBV20-1,-,few,TRBJ2-3,CSAQSLGARTDTQYF,TGCAGTGCCCAGAGTCTGGGGGCTCGCACAGATACGCAGTATTTT
TRBV11-2,TRBD2,many,TRBJ2-2,CASSQTSGRRNTGELFF,TGTGCCAGCAGCCAGACTAGCGGGAGGAGGAACACCGGGGAGCTGTTTTTT
TRBV7-9,-,few,TRBJ2-5,CASSSRVAETQYF,TGTGCCAGCAGCTCCAGGGTGGCAGAGACCCAGTACTTC
TRBV2,TRBD2,many,TRBJ2-7,CASSESSGRSEQYF,TGTGCCAGCAGTGAATCTAGCGGGAGATCCGAGCAGTACTTC
TRBV20-1,TRBD2,-,TRBJ2-1,CSVLPPTGTSGRNEQFF,TGCAGTGTTTTACCTCCTACCGGGACTAGCGGGAGAAATGAGCAGTTCTTC
TRBV7-3,-,-,TRBJ2-2,CASSPTRVLMGELFF,TGTGCCAGCAGCCCGACGCGGGTGCTGATGGGGGAGCTGTTTTTT
TRBV6-5,-,many,TRBJ1-6,CASGRTGGTGSPLHF,TGTGCCAGCGGACGAACGGGGGGCACTGGTTCACCCCTCCACTTT
TRBV12-3/TRBV12-4,TRBD2,many,TRBJ2-2,CASSFDSGTLIGELFF,TGTGCCAGCAGTTTCGATAGCGGGACCTTAATCGGGGAGCTGTTTTTT
TRBV20-1,TRBD2,many,TRBJ2-3,CSARGFGAGAPDTQYF,TGCAGTGCTAGGGGCTTCGGAGCGGGAGCCCCAGATACGCAGTATTTT
TRBV9,TRBD1,-,TRBJ1-1,CASSKDREAEAFF,TGTGCCAGCAGCAAAGACAGGGAGGCTGAAGCTTTCTTT
TRBV4-2,-,few,TRBJ2-2,CASSQGDRILTGELFF,TGTGCCAGCAGCCAAGGTGACAGGATTCTTACCGGGGAGCTGTTTTTT
TRBV4-1,TRBD1,few,TRBJ1-2,CASSPPGQGRNANYGYTF,TGCGCCAGCAGCCCTCCTGGACAGGGGCGTAACGCTAACTATGGCTACACCTTC
TRBV20-1,-,many,TRBJ2-1,CSARDASWEFNEQFF,TGCAGTGCTAGAGATGCTAGCTGGGAGTTCAATGAGCAGTTCTTC
TRBV20-1,-,many,TRBJ2-3,CSAGLGASALDTQYF,TGCAGTGCTGGCCTCGGGGCCTCAGCCCTGGATACGCAGTATTTT
TRBV13,-,many,TRBJ2-5,CASSFRAEPQETQYF,TGTGCCAGCAGCTTTAGGGCGGAGCCGCAAGAGACCCAGTACTTC
TRBV7-8,-,few,TRBJ2-2,CASSPQGITGELFF,TGTGCCAGCAGCCCCCAGGGGATCACCGGGGAGCTGTTTTTT
TRBV5-1,-,many,TRBJ2-1,CASSLAPPGGGGSYNEQFF,TGCGCCAGCAGCTTGGCTCCCCCTGGGGGAGGCGGCTCCTACAATGAGCAGTTCTTC
TRBV24-1,TRBD2,many,TRBJ2-3,CATSDLLGGSRYF,TGTGCCACCAGTGATTTGTTGGGCGGGAGCCGCTATTTT
TRBV11-3,-,-,TRBJ2-1,CASSPQGGTHHNEQFF,TGTGCCAGCAGCCCCCAAGGTGGAACGCATCACAATGAGCAGTTCTTC